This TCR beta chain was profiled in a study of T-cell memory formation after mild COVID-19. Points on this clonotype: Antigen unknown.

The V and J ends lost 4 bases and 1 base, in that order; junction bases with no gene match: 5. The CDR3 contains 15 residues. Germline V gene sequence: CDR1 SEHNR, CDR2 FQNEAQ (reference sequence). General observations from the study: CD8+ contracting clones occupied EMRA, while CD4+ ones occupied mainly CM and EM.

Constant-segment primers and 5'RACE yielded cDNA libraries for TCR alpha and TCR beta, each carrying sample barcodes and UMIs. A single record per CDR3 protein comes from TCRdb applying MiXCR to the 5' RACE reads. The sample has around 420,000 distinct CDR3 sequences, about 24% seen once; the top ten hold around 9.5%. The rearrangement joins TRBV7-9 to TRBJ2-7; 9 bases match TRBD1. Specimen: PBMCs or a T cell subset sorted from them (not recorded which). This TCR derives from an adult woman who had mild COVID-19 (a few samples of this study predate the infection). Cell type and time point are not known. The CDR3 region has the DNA TGTGCCAGCAGCTGGACCGGGACAGGGTCCTACGAGCAGTACTTC. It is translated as CASSWTGTGSYEQYF.